The present TCR beta chain was sequenced within a study of cytomegalovirus exposure and HLA in healthy donors. 13 Jbeta primers and 60 Vbeta primers were used for the PCR. The protocol was immunoSEQ multiplex PCR, while the TCRdb copy is restricted to in-frame clones and leaves out a portion. This table has 75,000 to 100,000 clones, approximately 74% appearing once. The CDR3 extends over 12 amino acids. Per germline, CDR1 SQVTM and CDR2 ANQGSEA. Trimming pared 6 bases from V and 0 bases from J, leaving 7 bases between. Findings and caveats of the study: Data from an earlier analysis indicated that most TCR beta V segments were productive either about 87% or about 30% of the time.

Details on this clone: Its antigen is unknown.

Sample: PBMCs. This chain joins TRBV29-1 and TRBJ2-3; no clear D. The clonotype was recovered from a female donor in good health and CMV-seropositive. CDR3 amino acids: CSVHTSTDTQYF. The CDR3 nucleotides are TGCAGCGTCCATACTAGCACAGATACGCAGTATTTT.